This TCR beta chain was sequenced for a study of T cell repertoires in cytomegalovirus infection. Study as a whole: Public TCR beta signatures were indicative of both CMV infection and a matching HLA type.

This clonotype occurred a few times. Its specificity is unknown. A single record per CDR3 protein comes from TCRdb applying MiXCR to the reads. The table includes about 260,000 distinct CDR3 sequences, roughly 13% detected once. This CDR3 spans 18 amino acids. Unmatched junction bases numbered 14, after V lost 4 bases and J lost 4 bases. General study findings and limits: Individuals carrying CMV plus the relevant HLA were identified by cumulative frequency of public TCR beta families. Ex vivo, HLA-C-restricted CMV-specific TCR beta clonotypes prevailed over the rest of the response.

The material sequenced was PBMCs. The chain is built from TRBV23-1 and TRBJ2-2; the match to TRBD1 covers 8 bases. TRBV23-1 is designated an ORF whose function remains uncertain. The TCR originated in a human donor in good health (CMV status not recorded). Some clones in this sample may be carry-over from other donors' samples. The CDR3 sequence is CASSRRGRGRVVTGELFF. The CDR3 DNA sequence: TGCGCCAGCAGTCGCCGCGGCAGGGGGCGCGTTGTCACCGGGGAGCTGTTTTTT.